This T cell receptor beta chain was profiled in a study of shared clonotypes between healthy human individuals. Measured with immunoSEQ multiplex PCR; TCRdb has only the in-frame clones, and not every one. The sample shows fewer than 1.8 million clones, just under 99% of them seen only once. The V end lost 1 base, the J end lost 5 bases, and 21 bases lay between the germline ends. Germline V gene data show CDR1 as SGHTA and CDR2 as FQGNSA. There are 18 residues in the CDR3. This chain connects TRBV7-2 to TRBJ2-1; D is uncertain. The clonotype was recovered from a man aged 30 to 45 in good health. Sequencing was performed on naive CD4+ T cells sorted from blood. The subset is: CD45RA+ positively selected. This CDR3 reads CASSLGGIVPLSNNEQFF. The CDR3, as DNA: TGTGCCAGCAGCTTAGGCGGCATAGTCCCCCTAAGCAACAATGAGCAGTTCTTC.